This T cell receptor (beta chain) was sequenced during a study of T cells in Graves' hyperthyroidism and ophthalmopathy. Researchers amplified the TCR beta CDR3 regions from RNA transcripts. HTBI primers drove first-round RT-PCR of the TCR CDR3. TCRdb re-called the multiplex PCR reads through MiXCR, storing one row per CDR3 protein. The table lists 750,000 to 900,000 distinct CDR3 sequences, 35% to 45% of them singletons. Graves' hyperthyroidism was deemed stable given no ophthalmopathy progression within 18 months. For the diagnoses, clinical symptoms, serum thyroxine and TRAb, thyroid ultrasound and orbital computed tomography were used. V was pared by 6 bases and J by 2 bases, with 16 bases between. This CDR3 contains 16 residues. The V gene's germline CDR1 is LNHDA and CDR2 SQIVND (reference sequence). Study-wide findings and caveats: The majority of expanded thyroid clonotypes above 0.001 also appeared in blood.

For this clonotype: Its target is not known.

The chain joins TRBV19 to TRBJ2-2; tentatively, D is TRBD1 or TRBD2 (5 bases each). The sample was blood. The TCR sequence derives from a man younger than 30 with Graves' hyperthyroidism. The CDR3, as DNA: TGTGCCAGTAGCACCCTCGGGACGGCCAACACCGGGGAGCTGTTTTTT. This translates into CASSTLGTANTGELFF.